The 8 T cell receptor beta chains below all came from one sample that was sequenced in a study of cytomegalovirus exposure and HLA in healthy donors. In the PCR, 60 Vbeta and 13 Jbeta primers were used. Sequencing used immunoSEQ multiplex PCR; TCRdb keeps in-frame clones, though not all of them. The sample lists 130,000 to 150,000 clones, over 70% occurring once. The sequenced sample was PBMCs. Receptors were obtained from a man in his late teens or twenties in good health and CMV-seronegative.

This clone was counted a single time. V is TRBV21-1 and J is TRBJ1-1. TRBV21-1 is a known pseudogene. The CDR3 length is 12 residues. The CDR3 is CARPVGGTEAFF. CDR3 bases: TGTGCCAGACCCGTGGGGGGCACTGAAGCTTTCTTT.

V usage is TRBV27 and J usage is TRBJ2-3, with 8 nucleotides matching TRBD1. The V gene's germline CDR1 is MNHEY and CDR2 SMNVEV (reference sequence). Trimming cost V 4 bases and J 9 bases; bases outside gene matches: 12. The CDR3 contains 15 residues. CDR3 nucleotide sequence: TGTGCCAGCAGTTCCCCCCCTCCAGGGGGCGTGACGCAGTATTTT. Its protein product is CASSSPPPGGVTQYF.

The chain is built from TRBV7-9 and TRBJ2-2; D may be TRBD2 (5 bases). The V gene's germline CDR1 is SEHNR and CDR2 FQNEAQ (reference sequence). V lost 3 bases to trimming and J lost 7 bases, with 15 bases between them. The CDR3 runs to 15 residues. The CDR3 DNA sequence: TGTGCCAGCAGCTTCGTTCTGGGCGAGGGCGGGGAGCTGTTTTTT. Its translation: CASSFVLGEGGELFF. The full variable domain, with the rest looked up from reference TRBV7-9 and TRBJ2-2, is DTGVSQNPRHKITKRGQNVTFRCDPISEHNRLYWYRQTLGQGPEFLTYFQNEAQLEKSRLLSDRFSAERPKGSFSTLEIQRTEQGDSAMYLCASSFVLGEGGELFFGEGSRLTVL.

The genes are TRBV5-5 and TRBJ2-7; possible D gene TRBD1, 5 bases. Germline CDR1 and CDR2: SGHKS and YYEKEE (reference sequence). CDR3 length: 13 amino acids. Between the trimmed V and J ends, which lost 2 bases and 6 bases, there was a span of 12 bases. The CDR3 here is CASSLTQGTEQYF. In DNA form, the CDR3 reads TGTGCCAGCAGCTTAACCCAGGGCACCGAGCAGTACTTC.

This clone was seen a single time. The V and J genes are TRBV5-4 and TRBJ2-5; D is ambiguous. Germline V lookup: CDR1 SGHNT, CDR2 YYREEE (reference sequence). Between the trimmed V and J ends, which lost 3 bases and 3 bases, there was a span of 9 bases. The CDR3 is made up of 13 amino acids. Here the CDR3 reads CASSSRGEETQYF. Here the CDR3 DNA reads TGTGCCAGCAGCTCTAGAGGAGAAGAGACCCAGTACTTC.

The chain couples TRBV12-5 to TRBJ2-7, with 10 bases lining up with TRBD1. Per the germline V gene, CDR1 is LGHNT and CDR2 is FRNRAP. This CDR3 comprises 18 residues. V was clipped by 0 bases and J by 1 base; unmatched bases: 9. CDR3 coding DNA: TGTGCTAGTGGTTTGGTAAAAACCGGGACAGGGGCTTCCTACGAGCAGTACTTC. This sequence encodes CASGLVKTGTGASYEQYF.

The chain joins TRBV11-2 to TRBJ2-3, with TRBD2 matching 8 bases. This CDR3 has 13 amino acids. J lost 3 bases, V lost 6 bases, and 2 bases had no gene match. Germline-derived CDR1 and CDR2 are SGHAT and FQNNGV. The chain's CDR3 is CASRAGGTDTQYF. Written as DNA, the CDR3 is TGTGCCAGCAGGGCGGGGGGAACAGATACGCAGTATTTT.

V gene TRBV14 combines with J gene TRBJ1-1, with D perhaps TRBD1 (5 bases). The CDR3 spans 15 residues. Trimming pared 5 bases from V and 1 base from J, leaving 14 bases between. From germline, CDR1 is SGHDN and CDR2 FVKESK. The CDR3 bases are TGTGCCAGCAGCGTCCGTACAGGTAGGAACACTGAAGCTTTCTTT. It yields the protein CASSVRTGRNTEAFF.